One sample yielded the 7 T cell receptor beta chains listed below, sequenced in a study of vaccination effects on CD4 cells after COVID-19. These TCRs' antigens remain unknown. Antigen-specific CD4+ T cells expanded by the ViraFEST assay with viral peptide pools were then sequenced. CD4+ T cell isolation took place after 10 days of culture. The cohort was immunized with two doses of either the BNT162b2 or mRNA-1273 vaccine. The data were produced by immunoSEQ multiplex PCR, yet TCRdb's version contains in-frame clones alone and is incomplete. This table has some 50,000 clones, about four fifths appearing once. The material was CD4+ T cells from PBMCs cultured with HCoV-OC43 spike peptides, obtained after COVID-19 vaccination. As for subset: HCoV-OC43 spike overlapping peptide pool stimulation. These receptors all stem from a human donor who received a COVID-19 vaccine.

This clone was observed a single time. The rearrangement links TRBV5-5 to TRBJ1-1; TRBD1 is a possible D gene (5 bases). This CDR3 is built from 15 residues. Germline values: CDR1 SGHKS, CDR2 YYEKEE (reference sequence). Trimming took 2 bases from V and 1 from J, leaving 12 bases between them. CDR3 nucleotides: TGTGCCAGCAGCTTTGAAGGGGACGGGAACACTGAAGCTTTCTTT. This encodes CASSFEGDGNTEAFF.

This clone was seen a handful of times. The rearrangement joins TRBV5-6 to TRBJ1-1; no firm D call. CDR1 is SGHDT and CDR2 is YYEEEE in the germline V gene. Trimming took off 0 bases at V and 8 bases at J, with 5 bases between the two ends. The CDR3 spans 11 residues. The CDR3 DNA is TGTGCCAGCAGCTTGGGGCCCGAAGCTTTCTTT. The encoded protein is CASSLGPEAFF.

This clone was seen more than once but under ten times. V and J are TRBV5-1 and TRBJ1-4; TRBD1 might be the D (5 bases). The CDR3 is made up of 15 amino acids. In germline, CDR1 is SGHRS, CDR2 YFSETQ. V was shortened by 4 bases and J by 7 bases, with 17 bases between the two germline ends. Here the CDR3 reads CASSVSRVWGEKLFF. CDR3 nucleotide sequence: TGCGCCAGCAGCGTTTCCAGGGTTTGGGGTGAAAAACTGTTTTTT.

The rearrangement links TRBV27 to TRBJ1-1, with D uncertain. This CDR3 contains 17 residues. Trimming left V 3 bases short and J 0 bases short, with 17 bases between. The germline CDR1 and CDR2 sequences are MNHEY and SMNVEV (reference sequence). This CDR3 is CASSFLSAVPLNTEAFF. As DNA, the CDR3 is TGTGCCAGCAGTTTTTTGTCGGCAGTCCCATTGAACACTGAAGCTTTCTTT.

CDR3 sequence reads: CSVLKLAGVIYEQYF. CDR3 coding DNA: TGCAGCGTCCTCAAATTAGCGGGAGTCATCTACGAGCAGTACTTC. This chain joins TRBV29-1 and TRBJ2-7, with 9 bases identical to TRBD2. This CDR3 has 15 amino acids. The J segment lost 3 bases and the V segment lost 6 bases, leaving 12 bases of the junction unmatched. From germline, CDR1 is SQVTM and CDR2 ANQGSEA.

The V and J genes are TRBV24-1 and TRBJ2-7, with D perhaps being TRBD1 or TRBD2 (7 bases each). The germline gives CDR1 KGHDR, CDR2 SFDVKD. The length of the CDR3 is 13 residues. CDR3 coding DNA: TGTACTGGGGGGAGGGGGCGAGTATCCGAGCAGTACTTC. It translates to CTGGRGRVSEQYF.

In its sample, this clone is medium-sized. The chain joins TRBV11-2 to TRBJ1-3, with 7 nucleotides matching TRBD1. Looked up from germline, CDR1 is SGHAT and CDR2 is FQNNGV. With 5 bases clipped from V and 4 bases from J, the junction kept 11 bases outside the gene matches. There are 16 residues in the CDR3. CDR3 nucleotide sequence: TGTGCCAGCAGCGGAGGACAGGTGTTACACGGAAACACCATATATTTT. Its translation: CASSGGQVLHGNTIYF.